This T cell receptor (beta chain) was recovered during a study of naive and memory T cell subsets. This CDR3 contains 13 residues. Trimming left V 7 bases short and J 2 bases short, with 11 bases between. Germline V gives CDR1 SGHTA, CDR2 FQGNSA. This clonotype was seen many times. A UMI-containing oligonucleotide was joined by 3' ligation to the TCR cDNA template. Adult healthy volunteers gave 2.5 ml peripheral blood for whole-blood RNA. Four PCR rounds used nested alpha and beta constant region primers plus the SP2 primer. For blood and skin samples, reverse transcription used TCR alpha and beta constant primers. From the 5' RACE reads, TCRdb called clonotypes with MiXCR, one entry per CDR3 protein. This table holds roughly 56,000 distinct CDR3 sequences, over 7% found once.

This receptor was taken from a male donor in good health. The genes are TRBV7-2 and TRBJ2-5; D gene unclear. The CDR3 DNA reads TGTGCCAGCACCCCTAGACGGCAAGAGACCCAGTACTTC. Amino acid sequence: CASTPRRQETQYF.